The 18 T cell receptor beta chains presented below share a single source sample, sequenced in a study of graft-versus-host responses after intestinal transplantation. No antigen is known for these receptors. The repertoire was sequenced with immunoSEQ multiplex PCR; TCRdb's copy has only in-frame clones and lacks some. The data contain under 90,000 clones, 80% to 95% of them singletons. The sample here was unstimulated CD4+ T cells sorted from spleen or lymph node cells, taken before transplant. The receptors originated from a human donor who was the organ donor for an intestinal transplant.

CDR3 amino acids: CASSLDGVSEQYF. CDR3 coding DNA: TGTGCCAGCAGCTTAGACGGGGTAAGCGAGCAGTACTTC. The chain couples TRBV7-2 to TRBJ2-7; D perhaps matches TRBD2 (5 bases). Deletions cut 1 base from V and 6 bases from J, with 10 bases between. The CDR3 totals 13 residues. Germline V gene sequence: CDR1 SGHTA, CDR2 FQGNSA.

The rearrangement joins TRBV2 to TRBJ2-5; TRBD2 is a possible D gene (5 bases). Deletions cut 7 bases from V and 7 bases from J, with 10 bases between. Germline assignment: CDR1 SNHLY and CDR2 FYNNEI. There are 11 residues in the CDR3. CDR3 region: CASKGSGTQYF. Here the CDR3 DNA reads TGTGCCAGCAAAGGGAGTGGGACCCAGTACTTC.

V and J are TRBV28 and TRBJ2-1; 12 bases are a match to TRBD2. The V gene's germline CDR1 is MDHEN and CDR2 SYDVKM. This CDR3 is 18 amino acids long. J gave up 7 bases and V 5 bases, and 15 bases lay outside the gene matches. CDR3 coding DNA: TGTGCCAGCAGTCCTAAAACCCTAGCGGGAGGGCCGGGAAATGAGCAGTTCTTC. Translated: CASSPKTLAGGPGNEQFF.

As for this clone: This same CDR3 is encoded by further DNA sequences in the sample. The chain employs TRBV5-1 and TRBJ2-1; 7 bases are a match to TRBD2. Germline V CDR1 and CDR2: SGHRS, YFSETQ. V was clipped by 0 bases and J by 5 bases; unmatched bases: 2. CDR3 length: 14 residues. The CDR3 DNA follows: TGCGCCAGCAGCTTGGGACTAGCCCACAATGAGCAGTTCTTC. Encoded protein: CASSLGLAHNEQFF.

The chain carries TRBV6-1 and TRBJ1-2, with TRBD1 matching over 9 bases. CDR1 MNHNS and CDR2 SASEGT come from the germline V gene. Unmatched junction bases numbered 6, after V lost 6 bases and J lost 1 base. This CDR3 is built from 15 residues. The DNA of the CDR3 is TGTGCCAGCAGGGGACAGGGTATCCGTAACTATGGCTACACCTTC. The encoded protein is CASRGQGIRNYGYTF.

The chain combines TRBV19 with TRBJ1-1; D unclear. V gave up 1 base and J gave up 2 bases, with 5 bases separating them. Per the germline V gene, CDR1 is LNHDA and CDR2 is SQIVND (reference sequence). The CDR3 loop spans 13 amino acids. The DNA of the CDR3 is TGTGCCAGTAGTATAGCTAAAAACACTGAAGCTTTCTTT. Its protein product is CASSIAKNTEAFF.

The gene calls are TRBV6-5 and TRBJ1-6; D ambiguous. This CDR3 contains 14 residues. Germline values: CDR1 MNHEY, CDR2 SVGAGI. Between the trimmed V and J ends, which lost 6 bases and 3 bases, there was a span of 9 bases. CDR3 nucleotides: TGTGCCAGCAGCGCACAGCACTATAATTCACCCCTCCACTTT. Translated, it gives CASSAQHYNSPLHF.

For this clone: Other DNA sequences of this sample code for an identical CDR3. CDR3 bases: TGCGCCAGCAGCTTGGGGACAGGGGGGGAGACCCAGTACTTC. It codes for CASSLGTGGETQYF. The rearrangement uses TRBV5-1 and TRBJ2-5, with TRBD1 matching over 10 bases. After removal of 0 bases from V and 5 bases from J, the junction contained 1 base not matched to a gene. CDR1 SGHRS and CDR2 YFSETQ come from the germline V gene. The CDR3 runs to 14 residues. Based on the CDR3 plus reference TRBV5-1 and TRBJ2-5, the full variable domain is KAGVTQTPRYLIKTRGQQVTLSCSPISGHRSVSWYQQTPGQGLQFLFEYFSETQRNKGNFPGRFSGRQFSNSRSEMNVSTLELGDSALYLCASSLGTGGETQYFGPGTRLLVL.

The chain is built from TRBV6-4 and TRBJ2-1, with 14 bases identical to TRBD2. V gave up 6 bases and J gave up 9 bases; unmatched junction bases: 7. This CDR3 has 15 residues. Looked up from germline, CDR1 is MRHNA and CDR2 is SNTAGT. CDR3 DNA: TGTGCCAGCAGCCCGACTAGCGGGAGGGCAGCTGAGCAGTTCTTC. It translates to CASSPTSGRAAEQFF.

This chain uses TRBV6-1 with TRBJ2-7, with no clear D. The CDR3 loop spans 14 amino acids. The V gene lost 1 base and the J gene lost 3 bases, with 10 bases spanning the gap. Looked up from germline, CDR1 is MNHNS and CDR2 is SASEGT. This CDR3 is CASSEGGLNYEQYF. The CDR3 DNA sequence: TGTGCCAGCAGTGAAGGTGGGCTTAACTACGAGCAGTACTTC.

The chain joins TRBV10-3 to TRBJ1-2, with 8 bases matching TRBD1. In germline, CDR1 is ENHRY, CDR2 SYGVKD. Trimming cost V 10 bases and J 5 bases; bases outside gene matches: 12. The CDR3 is 14 amino acids. In DNA form, the CDR3 reads TGTGCCACCGCTGATCCCCGACAGGGGTATGGCTACACCTTC. Translation: CATADPRQGYGYTF.

The chain recombines TRBV7-2 with TRBJ2-7; D is ambiguous. Trimming removed 2 bases from V and 7 bases from J, with 21 bases in between. CDR3 length equals 16 residues. The V gene's germline CDR1 is SGHTA and CDR2 FQGNSA. The CDR3 protein is CASSLIQWVPQVEQYF. The CDR3 coding sequence is TGTGCCAGCAGCTTAATACAGTGGGTCCCCCAGGTAGAGCAGTACTTC.

This sequence joins TRBV5-1 and TRBJ2-7, with D unclear. The CDR3 is 17 residues long. Per the germline V gene, CDR1 is SGHRS and CDR2 is YFSETQ. Deletions cut 3 bases from V and 6 bases from J, with 25 bases between. DNA for the CDR3: TGCGCCAGCAGCTCCCGCCCTAGTATGTCGGATTTAGCCGAGCAGTACTTC. It yields the protein CASSSRPSMSDLAEQYF.

The rearrangement joins TRBV6-6 to TRBJ2-3; 10 nucleotides line up with TRBD2. Per the germline V gene, CDR1 is MNHNY and CDR2 is SVGAGI (reference sequence). The CDR3 has 16 residues. The V gene end was trimmed by 7 bases and the J gene end by 3 bases; junction bases not matched to a gene: 10. The CDR3 DNA reads as TGTGCCAGCAAACCCATAGCGGGGGGATTTACAGATACGCAGTATTTT. This sequence encodes CASKPIAGGFTDTQYF.

This chain connects TRBV25-1 to TRBJ2-7; D gene ambiguous. Trimming removed 1 base at V and 6 bases at J, with 10 bases between. The CDR3 is made up of 13 amino acids. In germline, CDR1 is MGHDK, CDR2 SYGVNS. CDR3 sequence: CASSEFAGSEQYF. CDR3 coding DNA: TGTGCCAGCAGTGAATTTGCAGGATCCGAGCAGTACTTC.

This chain connects TRBV28 to TRBJ1-3, with 9 bases aligning to TRBD1. Germline CDR1 reads MDHEN; CDR2 reads SYDVKM. The CDR3 spans 17 residues. V lost 4 bases, J lost 4 bases, and 11 bases stayed unmatched. The CDR3 DNA follows: TGTGCCAGCAGTTCCCCGGCCTGGGACAGGGAAGGAAACACCATATATTTT. Translation gives CASSSPAWDREGNTIYF.

The chain uses TRBV30 and TRBJ2-5; 13 nucleotides match TRBD2. This CDR3 has 13 amino acids. Germline V gene lookup returns CDR1 GTSNPN and CDR2 SVGIG (reference sequence). For the CDR3, the DNA is TGTGCATCACTAGCGGGAGGGGTAGAGACCCAGTACTTC. The encoded protein is CASLAGGVETQYF.

The chain recombines TRBV30 with TRBJ1-2; weak D call: TRBD1 (5 bases). Germline V lookup: CDR1 GTSNPN, CDR2 SVGIG (reference sequence). This CDR3 is 13 amino acids long. Trimming took 0 bases from V and 8 from J, leaving 13 bases between them. CDR3 sequence reads: CAWSVRWGEGYTF. The CDR3 DNA sequence: TGTGCCTGGAGTGTACGGTGGGGGGAAGGCTACACCTTC.